What follows are 32 T cell receptor beta chains derived from one specimen sequenced in a study of regulatory T cells in long-lasting Graves disease. According to the study, TCR beta libraries were built with iRepertoire HTBI primers and CDR3-region Arm-PCR. TCRdb called the multiplex PCR reads again in MiXCR, with one record for every CDR3 protein. The sample carries 370,000 or so distinct CDR3 sequences, under 20% recorded once. Time point specified: newly diagnosed GD, antithyroid drugs for less than 3 months. The TCR library was made from RNA extracted from PBMCs. Separately, the same data were catalogued under a study of T cells in Graves' hyperthyroidism and ophthalmopathy.

Sequencing used peripheral blood mononuclear cells (PBMCs), obtained at new diagnosis, from a patient treated with antithyroid drugs. These receptors all come from a woman between 18 and 30 years old with Graves disease.

This clonotype occurred many times. The chain uses TRBV7-3 and TRBJ2-5; 10 nucleotides agree with TRBD2. J gave up 2 bases and V 5 bases, and 5 bases lay outside the gene matches. The CDR3 contains 15 residues. Germline V lookup: CDR1 SGHTA, CDR2 FQGTGA. The chain's CDR3 is CASSPAGGLQETQYF. The CDR3 DNA follows: TGTGCCAGCAGCCCAGCGGGGGGGCTACAAGAGACCCAGTACTTC.

The chain is built from TRBV5-6 and TRBJ2-5; TRBD1 or TRBD2 may be the D gene (5 bases each). Deletions cut 1 base from V and 0 bases from J, with 13 bases between. Germline CDR1 reads SGHDT; CDR2 reads YYEEEE. CDR3 length equals 16 residues. The CDR3 sequence is CASSLYSGTHQETQYF. CDR3 DNA sequence: TGTGCCAGCAGCTTGTATTCCGGGACCCACCAAGAGACCCAGTACTTC.

The rearrangement links TRBV19 to TRBJ1-2; TRBD1 is a possible D gene (5 bases). V dropped 6 bases and J dropped 3 bases, with 14 bases sitting between them. This CDR3 is 14 amino acids long. Germline V gene data show CDR1 as LNHDA and CDR2 as SQIVND (reference sequence). DNA for the CDR3: TGTGCCAGTAGGAGACAGCTCCAGGACTATGGCTACACCTTC. It codes for CASRRQLQDYGYTF.

This clonotype was seen ten or more times. The chain carries TRBV6-2 or TRBV6-3 and TRBJ1-1; tentatively, D is TRBD1 (6 bases). CDR1 and CDR2 from the germline V gene are MNHEY and SVGEGT. The CDR3 loop spans 14 amino acids. Trimming pared 2 bases from V and 7 bases from J, leaving 14 bases between. Here the CDR3 DNA reads TGTGCCAGCAGTTACGGGGACATGAGTATTGAAGCTTTCTTT. This encodes CASSYGDMSIEAFF.

Ten or more counts support this clonotype. CDR3 in DNA: TGTGCCAGCAGTTTAAAAAGATGGGGACAGGGGACCTACAATGAGCAGTTCTTC. Translating gives CASSLKRWGQGTYNEQFF. The chain links TRBV12-3 or TRBV12-4 to TRBJ2-1; TRBD1 matches at 10 bases. The J segment lost 2 bases and the V segment lost 2 bases, leaving 9 bases of the junction unmatched. The CDR3 runs 18 residues.

This rearrangement joins TRBV4-1 to TRBJ1-6; D unclear. The V end was cut by 4 bases, the J end by 8 bases, with 12 bases between. This CDR3 region has 14 residues. Germline V gives CDR1 MGHRA, CDR2 YSYEKL. Here the CDR3 reads CASSLEDADSPLHF. In DNA, the CDR3 is TGCGCCAGCAGCCTCGAGGACGCGGATTCACCCCTCCACTTT.

The rearrangement links TRBV28 to TRBJ2-5, with unresolved D. Trimming took off 7 bases at V and 5 bases at J, with 23 bases between the two ends. This CDR3 has 16 residues. CDR1 and CDR2 from the germline V gene are MDHEN and SYDVKM. The CDR3 DNA follows: TGTGCCAGCACCCGCCTCGGAGTCCTATTCGCCGAGACCCAGTACTTC. Protein sequence: CASTRLGVLFAETQYF.

There are many counts of this clonotype. The J gene is TRBJ1-1, the V gene TRBV18; a weak D match, TRBD1 (5 bases). CDR1 KGHSH and CDR2 LQKENI come from the germline V gene. This CDR3 has 11 residues. V lost 6 bases and J lost 7, with 9 bases in between. The CDR3 region has the DNA TGTGCCAGCTCCCGACAGTTTGAAGCTTTCTTT. This encodes CASSRQFEAFF.

A remark on this clonotype: A single base separates this from a much larger clone, so it may be a read error. J is TRBJ2-4 and V is TRBV5-6; 7 bases are a match to TRBD1. Judging by the DNA end, TRBJ2-1 fits better; the J call may be wrong. CDR1 SGHDT and CDR2 YYEEEE come from the germline V gene. The CDR3 length is 15 residues. The CDR3 region is CASSLFGTAKNIQFF. In DNA form, the CDR3 reads TGTGCCAGCAGCTTGTTTGGGACAGCAAAAAACATTCAGTTCTTC.

This clonotype was seen many times. The chain employs TRBV2 and TRBJ2-4; D unresolved. Trimming stripped 1 base from V and 6 bases from J, with 10 bases between. Per germline, CDR1 SNHLY and CDR2 FYNNEI. The CDR3 spans 14 residues. The CDR3 DNA reads as TGTGCCAGCAGTGAAGAGGTGGGGTTAAACATTCAGTACTTC. Its protein product is CASSEEVGLNIQYF.

The sample holds many counts of this clonotype. This chain joins TRBV5-5 and TRBJ2-3, with D possibly matching TRBD1 (6 bases). Trimming left V 4 bases short and J 8 bases short, with 20 bases between. The CDR3 spans 15 residues. Per the germline V gene, CDR1 is SGHKS and CDR2 is YYEKEE (reference sequence). The CDR3 here is CASSGVGDIGGTQYF. The CDR3 region has the DNA TGTGCCAGCAGCGGGGTAGGGGACATAGGAGGTACGCAGTATTTT. Variable domain in full (rest from reference TRBV5-5 and TRBJ2-3): DAGVTQSPTHLIKTRGQQVTLRCSPISGHKSVSWYQQVLGQGPQFIFQYYEKEERGRGNFPDRFSARQFPNYSSELNVNALLLGDSALYLCASSGVGDIGGTQYFGPGTRLTVL.

The table lists this clonotype with many counts. The gene calls are TRBV12-3 or TRBV12-4 and TRBJ2-7; D tentatively fits TRBD1 or TRBD2 (5 bases each). Trimming left V 2 bases short and J 5 bases short, with 10 bases between. This CDR3 comprises 13 residues. CDR3 bases: TGTGCCAGCAGTTTACGAGGGGTCGACGAGCAGTACTTC. It codes for CASSLRGVDEQYF.

This clonotype occurred a few times. The rearrangement links TRBV9 to TRBJ2-3; D perhaps matches TRBD2 (6 bases). The CDR3 is 14 residues long. Germline CDR1 is SGDLS and CDR2 is YYNGEE. V was clipped by 6 bases and J by 1 base, with 12 bases between them. For the CDR3, the DNA is TGTGCCAGCAACCTCTGGGGGGGCACAGATACGCAGTATTTT. Translating gives CASNLWGGTDTQYF.

J is TRBJ2-3 and V is TRBV3-1; 8 positions match TRBD1. CDR3 length: 12 amino acids. J was trimmed by 11 bases and V by 4 bases; bases with no gene match: 5. The germline V gene has CDR1 LGHDT and CDR2 YNNKEL (reference sequence). CDR3 nucleotide sequence: TGTGCCAGCAGCCCTGGGGGGACAGGGCAGTATTTT. This gives the protein CASSPGGTGQYF.

This chain links TRBV20-1 with TRBJ1-2; TRBD1 agrees at 8 bases. The CDR3 contains 12 residues. V lost 7 bases and J lost 6; bases outside the gene matches: 7. Looked up from germline, CDR1 is DFQATT and CDR2 is SNEGSKA (reference sequence). Here the CDR3 DNA reads TGCAGTGTCGAGGGGGGACAGGATGGCTACACCTTC. Protein: CSVEGGQDGYTF.

This clonotype was counted many times. The rearrangement uses TRBV3-1 and TRBJ2-4, with D unclear. Germline V gene sequence: CDR1 LGHDT, CDR2 YNNKEL (reference sequence). Trimming took off 4 bases at V and 3 bases at J, with 10 bases between the two ends. The length of the CDR3 is 14 residues. This CDR3 is CASSPVNDKNIQYF. CDR3 DNA sequence: TGTGCCAGCAGCCCGGTTAACGACAAAAACATTCAGTACTTC.

This clonotype was detected ten times or more. The chain carries TRBV6-2 or TRBV6-3 and TRBJ1-4, with 7 bases that match TRBD1. Germline V gene lookup returns CDR1 MNHEY and CDR2 SVGEGT. V shed 0 bases, J shed 7 bases, and the junction held 8 bases outside the gene matches. There are 16 residues in the CDR3. CDR3 nucleotide sequence: TGTGCCAGCAGTTACTCGAGAGGGACAGTTCCTGAAAAACTGTTTTTT. This codes for CASSYSRGTVPEKLFF.

Only a few counts were recorded for this clonotype. The chain carries TRBV25-1 and TRBJ1-1; a weak D match, TRBD1 (5 bases). V lost 7 bases and J 4 bases, leaving 13 bases between the germline ends. Looked up from germline, CDR1 is MGHDK and CDR2 is SYGVNS. The CDR3 extends over 13 amino acids. The CDR3 loop reads CASMAGRITEAFF. The CDR3 region has the DNA TGTGCCAGCATGGCAGGGCGTATCACTGAAGCTTTCTTT.

At least ten counts were recorded for this clonotype. The rearrangement links TRBV20-1 to TRBJ1-5, with a tentative D call TRBD1 (6 bases). From germline, CDR1 is DFQATT and CDR2 SNEGSKA (reference sequence). With 0 bases removed from V and 6 bases from J, the gap between germline ends came to 15 bases. The CDR3 is made up of 15 amino acids. This CDR3 is CSARDMGGDVQPQHF. Written as DNA, the CDR3 is TGCAGTGCTAGAGATATGGGGGGCGATGTTCAGCCCCAGCATTTT.

This chain links TRBV24-1 with TRBJ2-2, with TRBD1 identical over 9 bases. The junction had 5 bases not matched to a gene; V was cut back by 4 bases and J by 3 bases. CDR3 length: 16 residues. The germline V gene has CDR1 KGHDR and CDR2 SFDVKD. The DNA for the CDR3 is TGTGCCACCAGTGAACGACAGGGGGGGTACACCGGGGAGCTGTTTTTT. Amino acids: CATSERQGGYTGELFF.

At least ten counts were recorded for this clonotype. V and J are TRBV7-8 and TRBJ2-7; tentative D call: TRBD2 (6 bases). V lost 9 bases and J 2 bases, leaving 11 bases between the germline ends. Germline values: CDR1 SGHVS, CDR2 FQNEAQ. This CDR3 has 12 residues. Written as DNA, the CDR3 is TGTGCCAGTGAGACTAGGCCCTACGAGCAGTACTTC. It encodes CASETRPYEQYF.

A note on this clonotype: A much larger clone lies a single base off, so this may be a read error. Likely a read error: the CDR3 ends without its conserved phenylalanine or tryptophan. The chain recombines TRBV2 with TRBJ1-1; D is uncertain. CDR1 SNHLY and CDR2 FYNNEI come from the germline V gene. The CDR3 covers 14 residues. V was trimmed by 5 bases and J by 0 bases, leaving 10 bases between them. DNA for the CDR3: TGTGCCAGCAGTTCAACGAACATGAACACTGAAGCTTTCCTT. Translated: CASSSTNMNTEAFL.

V and J are TRBV12-3 or TRBV12-4 and TRBJ1-6; D not resolved. The CDR3 covers 13 residues. The germline V and J ends were trimmed by 6 bases and 2 bases, with 5 bases remaining between them. The CDR3 reads CASRLAYNSPLHF. CDR3 DNA sequence: TGTGCCAGCAGGCTGGCCTATAATTCACCCCTCCACTTT.

This clonotype was counted at least ten times. The chain combines TRBV7-4 with TRBJ2-7; D is unresolved. The V and J ends lost 5 bases and 7 bases respectively, with 9 bases between them. The CDR3 is made up of 11 amino acids. CDR1 and CDR2 from the germline V gene are SGHVT and SQSDAQ. CDR3 region: CASSPTEEQYF. The DNA for the CDR3 is TGTGCCAGCAGCCCTACGGAGGAGCAGTACTTC.

This clonotype came up many times. The rearrangement links TRBV7-9 to TRBJ2-7; D is tentatively TRBD1 or TRBD2 (7 bases each). This CDR3 has 13 residues. From germline, CDR1 is SEHNR and CDR2 FQNEAQ (reference sequence). Trimming cost V 11 bases and J 0 bases, with 14 bases left between them. The CDR3 reads CAGRDSISYEQYF. CDR3 bases: TGTGCCGGGAGGGACAGTATCTCCTACGAGCAGTACTTC.

In this sample, this clonotype turned up many times. This chain links TRBV24-1 with TRBJ2-1; 8 bases match TRBD2. Germline V gene lookup returns CDR1 KGHDR and CDR2 SFDVKD. Unmatched junction bases numbered 8, after V lost 5 bases and J lost 6 bases. CDR3 length equals 15 residues. Written as DNA, the CDR3 is TGTGCCACCAGTGGGACAGAGCGGGGGTCCAATGAGCAGTTCTTC. Its protein is CATSGTERGSNEQFF.

This clonotype was recorded many times. The V call is TRBV6-2 or TRBV6-3, the J call TRBJ2-7; TRBD2 is a possible D gene (5 bases). The CDR3 is made up of 12 amino acids. Germline V gives CDR1 MNHEY, CDR2 SVGEGT. Trimming stripped 6 bases from V and 6 bases from J, with 12 bases between. The CDR3 is CASSTPGVEQYF. CDR3 bases: TGTGCCAGCAGCACCCCCGGGGTCGAGCAGTACTTC.

This clonotype was counted ten times or more. The chain uses TRBV5-1 and TRBJ2-1; TRBD1 matches at 7 bases. The germline V gene encodes CDR1 SGHRS and CDR2 YFSETQ. The CDR3 length is 15 residues. V lost 3 bases and J lost 3; bases outside the gene matches: 6. CDR3 loop: CASSYQTGFYNEQFF. For the CDR3, the DNA is TGCGCCAGCAGCTATCAGACAGGGTTCTACAATGAGCAGTTCTTC.

This clonotype has more than one count but fewer than ten. The V gene is TRBV9, the J gene TRBJ2-1, with D possibly being TRBD1 (6 bases). The CDR3 totals 13 residues. Germline CDR1 is SGDLS and CDR2 is YYNGEE. The V end was cut by 1 base, the J end by 10 bases, with 12 bases between. CDR3 protein: CASSVIGGPEQFF. The CDR3 coding sequence is TGTGCCAGCAGCGTAATAGGGGGACCGGAGCAGTTCTTC.

This clonotype showed up just a few times. The chain has TRBV24-1 and TRBJ2-2; TRBD2 matches 11 bases. Germline assignment: CDR1 KGHDR and CDR2 SFDVKD. V trimming: 0 bases; J trimming: 0 bases; junction bases outside the gene matches: 5. The CDR3 runs 19 residues. The CDR3 region has the DNA TGTGCCACCAGTGATTTGCGACTAGCGGGGATCGCGAACACCGGGGAGCTGTTTTTT. Its protein is CATSDLRLAGIANTGELFF.

The chain couples TRBV19 to TRBJ1-5; D ambiguous. This CDR3 is 13 amino acids long. Germline V gene lookup returns CDR1 LNHDA and CDR2 SQIVND (reference sequence). The V end was cut by 7 bases, the J end by 1 base, with 8 bases between. The CDR3: CASTRVSNQPQHF. Here the CDR3 DNA reads TGTGCCAGTACGAGGGTAAGCAATCAGCCCCAGCATTTT.

This clonotype was counted a few times. The chain has TRBV3-1 and TRBJ2-2, with a tentative D call TRBD2 (7 bases). The length of the CDR3 is 15 residues. Germline V gene lookup returns CDR1 LGHDT and CDR2 YNNKEL (reference sequence). V shed 1 base and J shed 4 bases, with 10 bases lying between them. The CDR3 region is CASSQVAGATGELFF. CDR3 nucleotides: TGTGCCAGCAGCCAAGTCGCGGGGGCCACCGGGGAGCTGTTTTTT.